This T cell receptor (beta chain) was profiled in a study of CXCR3-negative and CXCR3-positive naive CD8 T cells. Study-level results: Memory cells showed distinct TRBV-TRBJ patterns, while the two naive subsets matched. Greater hydrophobicity was found in TRB CDR3s of CXCR3-positive naive cells than of CXCR3-negative naive cells.

Concerning this clonotype: Antigen: not known.

Naive CD8+ T cells had a CD45RO-CCR7+CD27+CD95- phenotype. Through 5' RACE with UMI labels, the TRB cDNA libraries were prepared. TCRdb reworked the 5' RACE reads into one entry per CDR3 protein, no DNA. The data show under 150,000 distinct CDR3 sequences, and the top ten clones hold under 0.75%. The CDR3 is made up of 17 amino acids. Germline CDR1 MDHEN, CDR2 SYDVKM. The sequence derives from a human donor in good health. Some clones in this sample may be carry-over from other donors' samples. The sample was naive CXCR3+ CD8+ T cells from blood. As to subset: CD45RO-CCR7+CD27+CD95- naive CD8+ T cells expressing CXCR3 (TNR3+). This chain links TRBV28 with TRBJ2-2; without DNA, the TCRdb call of TRBD1 cannot be checked. The chain's CDR3 is CASSPLGTYTNTGELFF. The full variable domain, in which reference TRBV28 and TRBJ2-2 provide the parts outside the CDR3, is DVKVTQSSRYLVKRTGEKVFLECVQDMDHENMFWYRQDPGLGLRLIYFSYDVKMKEKGDIPEGYSVSREKKERFSLILESASTNQTSMYLCASSPLGTYTNTGELFFGEGSRLTVL.